The source of this T cell receptor beta chain is a study of radiotherapy plus CTLA-4 blockade in lung cancer (dated by TCRdb to 2017 to 2018). Concerning the study at large: Among enrolled patients, roughly 20% had an objective response and roughly 33% reached disease control.

Summary of the overall study and its limitations: After treatment with radiotherapy and ipilimumab, TCR clones that originated in tumors expanded in peripheral blood. Early dynamic changes in blood T cell clones, together with increased serum interferon-beta after radiation, were reported as the strongest predictors of response.

The study evaluated CTLA-4 blockade (ipilimumab) given together with focal radiation therapy in patients who had chemo-refractory metastatic non-small-cell lung cancer. The method behind the library was the immunoSEQ multiplex PCR assay. As stored in TCRdb, this immuneACCESS dataset retains in-frame rearrangements with V and J assigned. A fraction of the clones does not appear; measured against another copy, unresolved V genes explain less than half of the discrepancy, and the remainder lacks a known reason. This sample lists around 110,000 clones; about 90% were detected once. The leading ten clones occupy 6.9% of the sample. A remark on this clone: This receptor's antigen is unknown. No base qualities exist here, and no much larger clone lies one base off it.

From the cysteine through the phenylalanine, the CDR3 covers 15 amino acids. Of all the DNA, just the CDR3 is kept, 45 bases in frame from base 1. The V and J ends are trimmed by 2 bases and 2 bases, leaving 9 bases between them. Sequences LNHDA (CDR1) and SQIVND (CDR2) are obtained from the germline V gene (reference sequence). The V gene is TRBV19 and the J gene is TRBJ2-2; D gene: possibly TRBD2, on 5 matching bases. This receptor was obtained from a human donor with non-small cell lung cancer that progressed on radiotherapy plus ipilimumab. The sample here was peripheral blood, taken from a patient treated with radiotherapy plus ipilimumab. The DNA is TGTGCCAGTAGTATACTCGGGGTTAACACCGGGGAGCTGTTTTTT. Translated, this gives CASSILGVNTGELFF.